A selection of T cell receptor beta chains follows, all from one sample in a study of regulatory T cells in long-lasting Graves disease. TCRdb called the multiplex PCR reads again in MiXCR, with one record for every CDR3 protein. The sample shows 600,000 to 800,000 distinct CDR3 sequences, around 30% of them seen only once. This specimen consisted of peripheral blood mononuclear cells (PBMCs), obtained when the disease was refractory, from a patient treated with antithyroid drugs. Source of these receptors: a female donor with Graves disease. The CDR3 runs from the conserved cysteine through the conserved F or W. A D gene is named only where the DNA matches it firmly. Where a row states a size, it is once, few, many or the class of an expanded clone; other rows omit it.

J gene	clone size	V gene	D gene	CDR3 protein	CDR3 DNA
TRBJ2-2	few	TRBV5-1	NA	CASSFNRGRGTGELFF	TGCGCCAGCAGCTTCAACAGAGGACGGGGCACCGGGGAGCTGTTTTTT
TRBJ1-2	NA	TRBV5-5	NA	CASSIGGPFYGYTF	TGTGCCAGCAGCATCGGGGGACCCTTCTATGGCTACACCTTC
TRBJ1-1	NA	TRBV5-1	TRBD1	CASSLGQGNLKGTEAFF	TGCGCCAGCAGCTTGGGACAGGGAAATTTAAAAGGCACTGAAGCTTTCTTT
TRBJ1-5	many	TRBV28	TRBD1	CASSLLGGQPQHF	TGTGCCAGCAGTTTATTAGGGGGCCAGCCCCAGCATTTT
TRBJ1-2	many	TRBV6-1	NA	CASSRTERSGKYGYTF	TGTGCCAGTAGCCGGACAGAAAGGAGCGGGAAGTATGGCTACACCTTC
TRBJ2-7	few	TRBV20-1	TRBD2	CSASKPSLAGNSYEQYF	TGCAGTGCTAGTAAGCCTTCACTAGCGGGGAACTCCTACGAGCAGTACTTC
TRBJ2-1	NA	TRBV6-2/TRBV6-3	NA	CASSYGGIIGEQFF	TGTGCCAGCAGTTACGGGGGGATAATAGGCGAGCAGTTCTTC
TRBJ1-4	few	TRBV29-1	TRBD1	CSAGGKGEKLFF	TGCAGCGCAGGGGGCAAAGGCGAAAAACTGTTTTTT
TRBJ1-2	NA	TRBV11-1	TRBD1	CASSLTAGDSRGYTF	TGTGCCAGCAGCTTAACAGCGGGGGACAGTCGGGGCTACACCTTC
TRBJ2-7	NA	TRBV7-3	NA	CASSLNKPPTREDHEQYF	TGTGCCAGCAGCTTAAATAAGCCCCCGACTAGAGAAGATCACGAGCAGTACTTC
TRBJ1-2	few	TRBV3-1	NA	CASSQENGYTF	TGTGCCAGCAGCCAAGAGAATGGCTACACCTTC
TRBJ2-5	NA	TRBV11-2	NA	CASSLAGGGVETQYF	TGTGCCAGCAGCTTGGCCGGGGGAGGAGTGGAGACCCAGTACTTC
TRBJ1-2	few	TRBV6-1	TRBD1	CASSPGTEEPYGYTF	TGTGCCAGCAGTCCCGGGACAGAGGAACCCTATGGCTACACCTTC
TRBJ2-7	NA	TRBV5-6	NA	CASSSDRYEQYF	TGTGCCAGCAGCTCTGATCGCTACGAGCAGTACTTC
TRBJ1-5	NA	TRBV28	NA	CAITRDPDQPQHF	TGTGCCATCACCCGGGACCCCGATCAGCCCCAGCATTTT
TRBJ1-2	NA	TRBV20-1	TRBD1	CSAEQGDYGYTF	TGCAGTGCTGAACAGGGGGACTATGGCTACACCTTC
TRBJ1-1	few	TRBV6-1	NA	CASRGGPTAEAFF	TGTGCCAGCAGAGGGGGGCCGACGGCTGAAGCTTTCTTT
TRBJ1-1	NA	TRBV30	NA	CAWSVTTFNTEAFF	TGTGCCTGGAGTGTCACAACCTTTAACACTGAAGCTTTCTTT
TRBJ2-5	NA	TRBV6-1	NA	CASSPTRAETQYF	TGTGCCAGCAGTCCGACTAGGGCGGAGACCCAGTACTTC
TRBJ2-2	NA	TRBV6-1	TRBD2	CASNLAGVAGELFF	TGTGCCAGCAATTTGGCGGGAGTGGCCGGGGAGCTGTTTTTT
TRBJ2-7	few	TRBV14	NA	CASSPRDASYEQYF	TGTGCCAGCAGCCCCCGGGACGCCTCCTACGAGCAGTACTTC
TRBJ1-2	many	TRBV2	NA	CASSESGGYTF	TGTGCCAGCAGTGAATCGGGCGGCTACACCTTC
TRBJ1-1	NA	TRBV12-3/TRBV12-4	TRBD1	CASSLGQALMNTEAFF	TGTGCCAGCAGTTTGGGACAGGCTCTCATGAACACTGAAGCTTTCTTT
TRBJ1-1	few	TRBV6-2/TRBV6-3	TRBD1	CASSRRTGPYQGGAEAFF	TGTGCCAGCAGCCGTAGGACAGGGCCATACCAGGGTGGGGCTGAAGCTTTCTTT
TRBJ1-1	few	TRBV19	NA	CASSIVHKNTEAFF	TGTGCCAGTAGTATAGTACACAAGAACACTGAAGCTTTCTTT
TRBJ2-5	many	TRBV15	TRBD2	CATSTSTSGRDETQYF	TGTGCCACCAGCACCTCTACTAGCGGGAGGGATGAGACCCAGTACTTC
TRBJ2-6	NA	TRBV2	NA	CASSRGGSGANVLTF	TGTGCCAGCTCACGAGGCGGCTCTGGGGCCAACGTCCTGACTTTC
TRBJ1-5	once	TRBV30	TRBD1	CAWGQGPWPQHF	TGTGCCTGGGGACAGGGCCCGTGGCCCCAGCATTTT
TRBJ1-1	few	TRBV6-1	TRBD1	CASRWTGTMNTEAFF	TGTGCCAGCAGATGGACAGGGACCATGAACACTGAAGCTTTCTTT
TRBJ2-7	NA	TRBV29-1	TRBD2	CSTRTSGGYEQYF	TGCAGCACTAGGACTAGCGGAGGCTACGAGCAGTACTTC
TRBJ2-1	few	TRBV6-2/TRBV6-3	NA	CASSYLPGSSYNEQFF	TGTGCCAGCAGTTACCTCCCAGGTAGCTCCTACAATGAGCAGTTCTTC
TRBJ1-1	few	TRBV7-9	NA	CASSPQGDVNTEAFF	TGTGCCAGCAGCCCACAGGGAGATGTCAACACTGAAGCTTTCTTT
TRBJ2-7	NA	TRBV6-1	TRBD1	CASSLQGYDEQYF	TGTGCCAGCAGCCTACAGGGGTACGACGAGCAGTACTTC
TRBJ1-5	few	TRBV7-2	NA	CASSLAMGYNQPQHF	TGTGCCAGCAGCTTAGCGATGGGGTACAATCAGCCCCAGCATTTT
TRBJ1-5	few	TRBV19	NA	CASGKQVVGNQPQHF	TGTGCCAGTGGGAAACAGGTGGTAGGCAATCAGCCCCAGCATTTT
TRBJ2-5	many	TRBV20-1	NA	CSARVLARQETQYF	TGCAGTGCTAGAGTGCTAGCACGACAAGAGACCCAGTACTTC
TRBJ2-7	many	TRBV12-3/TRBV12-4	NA	CASSQSQEQYF	TGTGCCAGCAGTCAATCTCAAGAGCAGTACTTC
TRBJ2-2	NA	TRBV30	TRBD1	CAWLGTGGPNTGELFF	TGTGCCTGGCTGGGGACAGGGGGGCCGAACACCGGGGAGCTGTTTTTT
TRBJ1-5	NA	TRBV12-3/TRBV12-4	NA	CASSLFPGDSNQPQHF	TGTGCCAGCAGTTTATTCCCAGGGGATAGCAATCAGCCCCAGCATTTT
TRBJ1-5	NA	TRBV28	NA	CASSSGGRVGNQPQHF	TGTGCCAGCAGTTCCGGGGGCAGGGTTGGTAATCAGCCCCAGCATTTT